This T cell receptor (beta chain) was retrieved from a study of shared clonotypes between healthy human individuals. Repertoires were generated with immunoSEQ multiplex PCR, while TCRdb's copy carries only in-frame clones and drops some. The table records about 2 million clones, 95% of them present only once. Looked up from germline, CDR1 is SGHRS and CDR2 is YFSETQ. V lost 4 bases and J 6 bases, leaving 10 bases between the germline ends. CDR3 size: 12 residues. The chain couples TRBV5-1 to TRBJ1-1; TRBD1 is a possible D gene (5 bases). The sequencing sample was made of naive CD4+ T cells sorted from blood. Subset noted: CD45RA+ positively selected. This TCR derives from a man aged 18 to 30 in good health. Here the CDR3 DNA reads TGCGCCAGCAGCCGGGGGACGGCTGAAGCTTTCTTT. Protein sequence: CASSRGTAEAFF.